A selection of T cell receptor beta chains follows, all from one sample in a study of PD-1 blockade in classical Hodgkin lymphoma. Assay: immunoSEQ multiplex PCR; the TCRdb copy retains only in-frame clones and omits some. The table includes about 40,000 clones, 85% to 90% detected once. Sequenced here: peripheral blood mononuclear cells (PBMCs), sampled at baseline. The receptors come from a human donor with classical Hodgkin lymphoma. CDR3s include the opening cysteine and the closing phenylalanine or tryptophan. Each record gives: D gene, V gene, clone size, J gene, CDR3 protein, CDR3 DNA. D genes are given only for firm matches. Clone size is shown for a subset of rows, as once, few, many or a class of expanded clone.

D gene: TRBD1
V gene: TRBV5-4
clone size: .
J gene: TRBJ1-2
CDR3 protein: CASKPRDRGPAGYTF
CDR3 DNA: TGTGCCAGCAAACCCCGGGACAGGGGGCCGGCTGGCTACACCTTC

D gene: TRBD2
V gene: TRBV6-1
clone size: .
J gene: TRBJ2-7
CDR3 protein: CASSERRLATSYEQYF
CDR3 DNA: TGTGCCAGCAGTGAACGTAGACTAGCGACCTCCTACGAGCAGTACTTC

D gene: TRBD2
V gene: TRBV5-6
clone size: .
J gene: TRBJ2-3
CDR3 protein: CASGLAGGTGDTQYF
CDR3 DNA: TGTGCCAGCGGCCTGGCCGGGGGGACGGGAGATACGCAGTATTTT

D gene: .
V gene: TRBV9
clone size: .
J gene: TRBJ1-5
CDR3 protein: CASSITGENQPQHF
CDR3 DNA: TGTGCCAGCAGCATAACGGGGGAGAATCAGCCCCAGCATTTT

D gene: TRBD2
V gene: TRBV13
clone size: .
J gene: TRBJ2-3
CDR3 protein: CASSSTSGYPPTTDTQYF
CDR3 DNA: TGTGCCAGCAGCTCTACTAGCGGGTACCCACCAACCACAGATACGCAGTATTTT

D gene: TRBD1
V gene: TRBV5-1
clone size: .
J gene: TRBJ2-2
CDR3 protein: CASSLFGQVSTGELFF
CDR3 DNA: TGCGCCAGCAGCTTGTTCGGACAGGTCTCCACCGGGGAGCTGTTTTTT

D gene: .
V gene: TRBV19
clone size: .
J gene: TRBJ2-1
CDR3 protein: CASSEGDYNEQFF
CDR3 DNA: TGTGCCAGTAGTGAGGGGGACTACAATGAGCAGTTCTTC

D gene: .
V gene: TRBV2
clone size: .
J gene: TRBJ1-4
CDR3 protein: CASSDSSTNEKLFF
CDR3 DNA: TGTGCCAGCAGCGACAGTTCAACTAATGAAAAACTGTTTTTT

D gene: TRBD1
V gene: TRBV10-2
clone size: .
J gene: TRBJ2-7
CDR3 protein: CASSWDRGNEQYF
CDR3 DNA: TGCGCCAGCAGTTGGGACAGGGGCAACGAGCAGTACTTC

D gene: TRBD2
V gene: TRBV11-2
clone size: once
J gene: TRBJ2-7
CDR3 protein: CASSKRGGLAGGESYEQYF
CDR3 DNA: TGTGCCAGCAGCAAGAGGGGGGGACTAGCGGGAGGGGAATCCTACGAGCAGTACTTC

D gene: .
V gene: TRBV10-3
clone size: .
J gene: TRBJ2-1
CDR3 protein: CAISTTRSYNEQFF
CDR3 DNA: TGTGCCATCAGTACGACACGGTCCTACAATGAGCAGTTCTTC

D gene: .
V gene: TRBV7-2
clone size: .
J gene: TRBJ2-1
CDR3 protein: CASSSPGTRGNEQFF
CDR3 DNA: TGTGCCAGCAGCTCCCCCGGGACGAGGGGCAATGAGCAGTTCTTC

D gene: .
V gene: TRBV7-3
clone size: .
J gene: TRBJ2-5
CDR3 protein: CASSPLHGWETQYF
CDR3 DNA: TGTGCCAGCAGCCCCCTTCATGGGTGGGAGACCCAGTACTTC

D gene: .
V gene: TRBV18
clone size: .
J gene: TRBJ2-1
CDR3 protein: CASSPSPTARSSYNEQFF
CDR3 DNA: TGTGCCAGCTCACCCTCGCCTACAGCCCGCAGCTCCTACAATGAGCAGTTCTTC

D gene: TRBD1
V gene: TRBV4-2
clone size: .
J gene: TRBJ2-7
CDR3 protein: CASSRPGQFYEQYF
CDR3 DNA: TGTGCCAGCAGCCGCCCGGGACAGTTCTACGAGCAGTACTTC

D gene: TRBD1
V gene: TRBV9
clone size: .
J gene: TRBJ1-4
CDR3 protein: CASSPRQGSQKLFF
CDR3 DNA: TGTGCCAGCAGCCCGCGACAGGGTTCGCAGAAACTGTTTTTT